This is a list of T cell receptor beta chains from one sample in a study of PD-L1 blockade in urothelial cancer. TCRdb's table, derived via immunoSEQ multiplex PCR, lists solely in-frame clones and lacks some. The sample carries approximately 120,000 clones, more than 75% recorded once. Specimen: PBMCs, collected around atezolizumab (anti-PD-L1) treatment. The receptor source for this set is a man aged 50 to 60 with urothelial cancer. Both conserved end residues are part of each CDR3. A D gene is named only where the DNA matches it firmly. The size entry is marked missing in some rows and otherwise reads once, few, many or a size class.

TRBJ2-7 | TRBV5-1 | TRBD1 | few | CASSYKQGTFRHEQYF | TGCGCCAGCAGCTACAAACAGGGGACCTTTAGACACGAGCAGTACTTC
TRBJ2-1 | TRBV11-2 | TRBD2 | NA | CASSSPGLVTEQFF | TGTGCCAGCAGCTCTCCGGGACTAGTCACTGAGCAGTTCTTC
TRBJ2-1 | TRBV4-1 | NA | many | CASSQDTSAITNEQFF | TGCGCCAGCAGCCAAGATACGAGCGCAATTACAAATGAGCAGTTCTTC
TRBJ1-5 | TRBV21-1 | NA | NA | CASTTQCRGNQPQHF | TGTGCCAGCACCACCCAATGCAGGGGCAACCAGCCCCAGCATTTT
TRBJ1-3 | TRBV7-9 | NA | once | CASSLQANTIYF | TGTGCCAGCAGCTTACAAGCAAACACCATATATTTT
TRBJ1-2 | TRBV19 | NA | once | CASRTDSNYGYTF | TGTGCCAGTCGGACAGACTCTAACTATGGCTACACCTTC
TRBJ2-3 | TRBV15 | NA | NA | CATSRGQGGDTQYF | TGTGCCACCAGCAGAGGACAGGGAGGTGATACGCAGTATTTT
TRBJ1-1 | TRBV13 | NA | NA | CASSPDARDAGGAEAFF | TGTGCCAGCAGCCCAGACGCCCGAGACGCGGGGGGGGCTGAAGCTTTCTTT
TRBJ2-5 | TRBV6-6 | TRBD2 | NA | CASSYFPGLAEETQYF | TGTGCCAGCAGTTACTTCCCGGGACTAGCGGAAGAGACCCAGTACTTC
TRBJ1-4 | TRBV7-7 | NA | NA | CASSLTGTNEKLFF | TGTGCTAGCAGCTTGACGGGTACTAATGAAAAACTGTTTTTT
TRBJ2-3 | TRBV6-4 | NA | NA | CASSEVAASTDTQYF | TGTGCCAGCAGTGAGGTAGCGGCCAGCACAGATACGCAGTATTTT
TRBJ1-6 | TRBV28 | TRBD1 | NA | CASSGEPGQVILLHF | TGTGCCAGCAGTGGCGAACCGGGACAGGTAATTCTGCTCCACTTT
TRBJ1-5 | TRBV7-8 | TRBD1 | NA | CASSLSDRGVPQHF | TGTGCCAGCAGCTTATCCGACAGGGGTGTCCCCCAGCATTTT
TRBJ2-7 | TRBV6-5 | TRBD2 | NA | CASSYKAGAREQYF | TGTGCCAGCAGTTACAAAGCGGGAGCGCGTGAGCAGTACTTC
TRBJ2-7 | TRBV29-1 | NA | NA | CSVELEGPSYEQYF | TGCAGCGTTGAATTGGAGGGACCGTCCTACGAGCAGTACTTC
TRBJ1-2 | TRBV6-4 | NA | few | CASRDALQGGGYTF | TGTGCCAGCAGGGATGCACTACAGGGCGGTGGCTACACCTTC
TRBJ1-5 | TRBV27 | NA | NA | CASSLFGSLSNQPQHF | TGTGCCAGCAGTTTATTTGGCAGTTTAAGCAATCAGCCCCAGCATTTT
TRBJ2-7 | TRBV7-8 | NA | NA | CASSLSSTRTYEQYF | TGTGCCAGCAGCTTAAGTTCGACTAGGACCTACGAGCAGTACTTC
TRBJ2-7 | TRBV7-2 | TRBD2 | NA | CASSSGRSSGRANPYEQYF | TGTGCCAGCAGCTCCGGACGGTCTAGCGGGAGGGCGAATCCCTACGAGCAGTACTTC
TRBJ2-2 | TRBV19 | NA | NA | CASSDRPRESGELFF | TGTGCCAGTAGCGATCGTCCCAGGGAATCCGGGGAGCTGTTTTTT
TRBJ2-3 | TRBV11-2 | NA | NA | CASSRGFTDTQYF | TGTGCCAGCAGCCGGGGGTTCACAGATACGCAGTATTTT
TRBJ1-2 | TRBV5-1 | TRBD1 | NA | CASSSKGQLANYGYTF | TGCGCCAGCAGCTCGAAGGGACAGCTAGCTAACTATGGCTACACCTTC
TRBJ1-1 | TRBV6-6 | NA | NA | CASSPDSEAFF | TGTGCCAGCAGCCCTGACAGTGAAGCTTTCTTT
TRBJ1-2 | TRBV7-6 | TRBD1 | NA | CASSLEPGRGIGGYTF | TGTGCCAGCAGCTTAGAACCAGGCAGGGGGATCGGGGGCTACACCTTC
TRBJ1-2 | TRBV6-5 | NA | NA | CASSYPGTPNYGYTF | TGTGCCAGCAGCTACCCCGGGACTCCTAACTATGGCTACACCTTC
TRBJ1-3 | TRBV27 | TRBD1 | NA | CASSTTGAPGNTIYF | TGTGCCAGCAGCACGACAGGGGCCCCTGGAAACACCATATATTTT
TRBJ1-2 | TRBV6-1 | TRBD1 | few | CASSYRQGGQGYTF | TGTGCCAGCAGTTATAGACAGGGCGGTCAAGGCTACACCTTC
TRBJ2-2 | TRBV2 | NA | NA | CASSEAGGGTGELFF | TGTGCCAGCAGTGAAGCTGGGGGCGGCACCGGGGAGCTGTTTTTT
TRBJ1-5 | TRBV19 | TRBD1 | NA | CASSSITGGNQLQHF | TGTGCCAGTAGTTCTATTACAGGGGGCAATCAGCTCCAGCATTTT
TRBJ2-1 | TRBV4-1 | TRBD2 | NA | CASSRAGTSGKNYNEQFF | TGCGCCAGCAGCCGGGCCGGGACTAGCGGGAAGAACTACAATGAGCAGTTCTTC
TRBJ2-2 | TRBV5-1 | NA | NA | CASSLDSGNTGELFF | TGCGCCAGCAGCTTGGACAGCGGTAACACCGGGGAGCTGTTTTTT
TRBJ2-2 | TRBV4-1 | TRBD1 | NA | CASSQPTGGSTGELFF | TGCGCCAGCAGCCAACCGACAGGGGGAAGCACCGGGGAGCTGTTTTTT
TRBJ2-2 | TRBV28 | NA | NA | CASSLNTGELFF | TGTGCCAGCAGTCTGAACACCGGGGAGCTGTTTTTT
TRBJ1-5 | TRBV9 | NA | NA | CASSVGSQYGQPQHF | TGTGCCAGCAGCGTTGGATCTCAGTACGGGCAGCCCCAGCATTTT
TRBJ1-5 | TRBV28 | NA | NA | CASARFNQPQHF | TGTGCCAGTGCACGGTTTAATCAGCCCCAGCATTTT
TRBJ2-1 | TRBV18 | NA | NA | CASSQNPGTQYNEQFF | TGTGCCAGCTCACAGAACCCCGGGACTCAATACAATGAGCAGTTCTTC
TRBJ2-2 | TRBV7-8 | TRBD2 | NA | CASSPGLANTGELFF | TGTGCCAGCAGCCCGGGACTAGCGAACACCGGGGAGCTGTTTTTT
TRBJ2-5 | TRBV4-2 | TRBD2 | NA | CASSPLAGGPTETQYF | TGTGCCAGCAGCCCCCTAGCGGGAGGGCCCACAGAGACCCAGTACTTC
TRBJ2-7 | TRBV6-1 | TRBD1 | once | CASMGQGVLYEQYF | TGTGCCAGCATGGGACAGGGGGTTCTCTACGAGCAGTACTTC
TRBJ2-3 | TRBV2 | NA | NA | CAMKGTDTQYF | TGTGCCATGAAGGGGACTGATACGCAGTATTTT
TRBJ2-7 | TRBV5-6 | TRBD2 | NA | CASSRDPGGSGEQYF | TGTGCCAGCAGCCGAGATCCGGGGGGGTCGGGCGAGCAGTACTTC